This is a list of T cell receptor beta chains from one sample in a study of early T cells in non-severe SARS-CoV-2 infection. TCRdb re-called the 5' RACE reads with MiXCR, one entry per CDR3 protein. Of about 64,000 distinct CDR3 sequences in the sample, around 4.9% were seen once. Sequenced material: whole blood. The receptors were gathered from an adult who was a healthcare worker with PCR-confirmed SARS-CoV-2 infection or an uninfected control (not recorded which). Both conserved end residues are part of each CDR3. D genes are given only for firm matches. Clone size is stated in some rows and not others, as once, few, many or a class when expanded.

length	V	D	size	J	CDR3	DNA
15	TRBV12-3/TRBV12-4	TRBD2	many	TRBJ2-7	CATRAGSGSSYEQYF	TGTGCCACCCGGGCGGGGAGCGGGAGTTCCTACGAGCAGTACTTC
16	TRBV7-8	NA	NA	TRBJ1-3	CASSLKRQLSGNTIYF	TGTGCCAGCAGCTTAAAGAGACAACTCTCTGGAAACACCATATATTTT
14	TRBV6-2/TRBV6-3	NA	few	TRBJ1-5	CASSWGAPNQPQHF	TGTGCCAGCAGTTGGGGGGCTCCAAATCAGCCCCAGCATTTT
13	TRBV7-9	TRBD1	few	TRBJ2-7	CASSARGRYEQYF	TGTGCCAGCAGTGCCAGGGGGCGATACGAGCAGTACTTC
14	TRBV28	NA	many	TRBJ2-7	CASSPTDPSYEQYF	TGTGCCAGCAGCCCGACAGATCCCTCCTACGAGCAGTACTTC
13	TRBV30	NA	few	TRBJ2-1	CAWRLSSYNEQFF	TGTGCCTGGAGACTAAGCTCCTACAATGAGCAGTTCTTC
17	TRBV7-9	TRBD2	NA	TRBJ2-5	CASSSILAGGPEETQYF	TGTGCCAGCAGCTCCATCCTAGCGGGAGGGCCAGAGGAGACCCAGTACTTC
15	TRBV7-2	NA	few	TRBJ2-7	CASSLSSGESYEQYF	TGTGCCAGCAGCTTATCCTCGGGGGAGAGCTACGAGCAGTACTTC
14	TRBV9	NA	NA	TRBJ1-1	CASSVDGGLTEAFF	TGTGCCAGCAGCGTAGACGGCGGACTGACTGAAGCTTTCTTT
12	TRBV20-1	NA	NA	TRBJ1-6	CSVRGSGSPLHF	TGCAGTGTCAGGGGTAGTGGGTCACCCCTCCACTTT
17	TRBV7-9	TRBD2	many	TRBJ2-3	CASSLGSGLAGEDTQYF	TGTGCCAGCAGCTTAGGGTCCGGACTAGCGGGGGAAGATACGCAGTATTTT
16	TRBV7-9	TRBD1	NA	TRBJ1-5	CASSRGTGGSDQPQHF	TGTGCCAGCAGCCGCGGGACAGGGGGCTCCGATCAGCCCCAGCATTTT
17	TRBV5-4	TRBD2	NA	TRBJ2-3	CASPKVRLAGAPDTQYF	TGTGCCAGCCCCAAAGTGAGACTAGCGGGAGCCCCAGATACGCAGTATTTT
15	TRBV5-8	TRBD1	many	TRBJ1-1	CASSWGDRLGTEAFF	TGTGCCAGCAGCTGGGGGGACAGGCTGGGGACTGAAGCTTTCTTT
15	TRBV12-3/TRBV12-4	NA	many	TRBJ2-7	CASSLAGTVSYEQYF	TGTGCCAGCAGTTTGGCTGGGACGGTCTCCTACGAGCAGTACTTC
15	TRBV20-1	NA	few	TRBJ2-1	CSARKFGTSNDEQFF	TGCAGTGCTAGAAAATTCGGGACATCGAACGATGAGCAGTTCTTC